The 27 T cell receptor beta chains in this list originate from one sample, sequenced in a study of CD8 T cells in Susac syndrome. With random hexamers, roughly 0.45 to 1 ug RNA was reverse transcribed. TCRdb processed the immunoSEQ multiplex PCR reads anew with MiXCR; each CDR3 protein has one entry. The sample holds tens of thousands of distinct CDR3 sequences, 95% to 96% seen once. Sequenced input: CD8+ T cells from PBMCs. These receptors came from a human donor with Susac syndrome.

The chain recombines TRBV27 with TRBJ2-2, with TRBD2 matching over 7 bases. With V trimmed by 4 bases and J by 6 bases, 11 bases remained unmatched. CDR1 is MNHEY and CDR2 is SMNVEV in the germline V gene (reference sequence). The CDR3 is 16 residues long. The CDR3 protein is CASSWGGTPSPGELFF. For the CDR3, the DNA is TGTGCCAGCAGTTGGGGGGGTACCCCCTCTCCCGGGGAGCTGTTTTTT.

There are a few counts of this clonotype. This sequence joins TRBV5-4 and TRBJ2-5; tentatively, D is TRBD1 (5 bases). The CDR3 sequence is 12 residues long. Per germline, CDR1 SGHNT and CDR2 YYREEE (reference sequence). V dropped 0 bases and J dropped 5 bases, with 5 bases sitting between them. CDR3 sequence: CASSLDRETQYF. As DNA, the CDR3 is TGTGCCAGCAGCTTGGACAGGGAGACCCAGTACTTC. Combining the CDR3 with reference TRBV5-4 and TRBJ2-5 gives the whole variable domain ETGVTQSPTHLIKTRGQQVTLRCSSQSGHNTVSWYQQALGQGPQFIFQYYREEENGRGNFPPRFSGLQFPNYSSELNVNALELDDSALYLCASSLDRETQYFGPGTRLLVL.

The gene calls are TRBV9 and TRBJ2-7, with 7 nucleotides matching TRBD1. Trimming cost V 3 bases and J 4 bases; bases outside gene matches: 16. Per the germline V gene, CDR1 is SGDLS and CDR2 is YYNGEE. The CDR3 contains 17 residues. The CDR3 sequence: CASSATTGPPGPYEQYF. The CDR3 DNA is TGTGCCAGCAGCGCGACGACAGGGCCCCCTGGACCATACGAGCAGTACTTC.

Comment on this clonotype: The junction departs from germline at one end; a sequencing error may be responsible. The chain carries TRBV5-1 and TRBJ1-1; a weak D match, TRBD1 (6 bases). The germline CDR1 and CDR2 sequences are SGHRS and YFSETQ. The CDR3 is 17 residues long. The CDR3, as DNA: TGCGCCAGCAGCTTGGGGACTGGGGGCGGACTGAACCCTGAAGCTTTCTTT. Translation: CASSLGTGGGLNPEAFF.

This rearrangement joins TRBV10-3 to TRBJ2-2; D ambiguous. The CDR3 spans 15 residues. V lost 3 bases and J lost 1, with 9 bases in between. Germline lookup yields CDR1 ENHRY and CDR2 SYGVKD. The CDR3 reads CAISEPELNTGELFF. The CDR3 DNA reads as TGTGCCATCAGTGAACCGGAGTTGAACACCGGGGAGCTGTTTTTT.

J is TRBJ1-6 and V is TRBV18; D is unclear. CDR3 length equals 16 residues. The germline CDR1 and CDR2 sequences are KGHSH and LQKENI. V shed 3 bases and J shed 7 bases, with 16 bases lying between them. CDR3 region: CASSPRPHDVNSPLHF. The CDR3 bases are TGTGCCAGCTCACCGCGGCCCCACGATGTCAATTCACCCCTCCACTTT. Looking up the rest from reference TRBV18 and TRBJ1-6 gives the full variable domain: NAGVMQNPRHLVRRRGQEARLRCSPMKGHSHVYWYRQLPEEGLKFMVYLQKENIIDESGMPKERFSAEFPKEGPSILRIQQVVRGDSAAYFCASSPRPHDVNSPLHFGNGTRLTVT.

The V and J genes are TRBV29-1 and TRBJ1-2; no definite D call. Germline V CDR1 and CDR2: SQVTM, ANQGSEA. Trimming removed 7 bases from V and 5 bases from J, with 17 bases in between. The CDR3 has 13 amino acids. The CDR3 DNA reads TGCAGCGGTCGGACCGACTCCCCTTATGGCTACACCTTC. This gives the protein CSGRTDSPYGYTF. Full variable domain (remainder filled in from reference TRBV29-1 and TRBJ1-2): SAVISQKPSRDICQRGTSLTIQCQVDSQVTMMFWYRQQPGQSLTLIATANQGSEATYESGFVIDKFPISRPNLTFSTLTVSNMSPEDSSIYLCSGRTDSPYGYTFGSGTRLTVV.

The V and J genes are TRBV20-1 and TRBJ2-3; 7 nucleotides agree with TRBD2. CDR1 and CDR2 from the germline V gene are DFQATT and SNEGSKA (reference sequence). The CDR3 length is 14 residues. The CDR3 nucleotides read TGCAGCTCGGGCGGGGGAACTAGCACAGATACGCAGTATTTT. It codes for CSSGGGTSTDTQYF.

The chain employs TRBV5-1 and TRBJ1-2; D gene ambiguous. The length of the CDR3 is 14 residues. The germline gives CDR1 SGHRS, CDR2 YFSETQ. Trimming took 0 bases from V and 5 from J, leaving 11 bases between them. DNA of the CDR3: TGCGCCAGCAGCTTGGAGGAGAAAGGGTATGGCTACACCTTC. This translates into CASSLEEKGYGYTF.

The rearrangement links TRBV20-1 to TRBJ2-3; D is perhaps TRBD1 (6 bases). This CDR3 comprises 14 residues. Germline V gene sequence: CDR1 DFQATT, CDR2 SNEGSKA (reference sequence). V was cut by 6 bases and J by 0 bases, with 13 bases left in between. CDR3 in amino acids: CSAGQGSSTDTQYF. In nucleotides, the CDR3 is TGCAGTGCCGGTCAGGGGAGCAGCACAGATACGCAGTATTTT.

This CDR3 is CASSERNRGGMRTDTQYF. Here the CDR3 DNA reads TGTGCCAGCAGTGAACGTAATCGGGGGGGAATGAGAACAGATACGCAGTATTTT. The chain combines TRBV6-1 with TRBJ2-3; 8 bases align to TRBD2. Per the germline V gene, CDR1 is MNHNS and CDR2 is SASEGT. With V trimmed by 2 bases and J by 3 bases, 13 bases remained unmatched. This CDR3 comprises 18 residues.

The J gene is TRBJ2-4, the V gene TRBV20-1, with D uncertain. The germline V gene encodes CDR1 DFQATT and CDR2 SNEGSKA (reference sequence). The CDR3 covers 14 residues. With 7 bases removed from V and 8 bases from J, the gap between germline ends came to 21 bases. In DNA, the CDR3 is TGCAGTGTCAGTGACCCCCTGACGCAGGACATTCAGTACTTC. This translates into CSVSDPLTQDIQYF.

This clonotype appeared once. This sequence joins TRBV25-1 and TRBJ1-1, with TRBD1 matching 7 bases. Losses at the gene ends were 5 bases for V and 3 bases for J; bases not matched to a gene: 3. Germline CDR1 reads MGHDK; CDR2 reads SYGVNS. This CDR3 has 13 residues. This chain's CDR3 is CASSYRGDTEAFF. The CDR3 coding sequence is TGTGCCAGCAGTTACAGGGGAGACACTGAAGCTTTCTTT.

CDR3 in amino acids: CASSYSNPSGEAFF. In nucleotides, the CDR3 is TGTGCCAGCAGTTACTCGAACCCTTCAGGGGAAGCTTTCTTT. V gene TRBV6-5 combines with J gene TRBJ1-1, with D perhaps matching TRBD1 (5 bases). The germline V gene encodes CDR1 MNHEY and CDR2 SVGAGI. The CDR3 extends over 14 amino acids. V shed 0 bases and J shed 8 bases, with 13 bases lying between them.

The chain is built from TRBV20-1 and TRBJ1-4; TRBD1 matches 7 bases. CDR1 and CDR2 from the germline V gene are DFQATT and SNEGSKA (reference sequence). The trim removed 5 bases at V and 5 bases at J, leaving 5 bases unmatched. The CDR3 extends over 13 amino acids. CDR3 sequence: CSASGQRNEKLFF. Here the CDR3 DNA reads TGCAGTGCTTCGGGACAGCGGAATGAAAAACTGTTTTTT.

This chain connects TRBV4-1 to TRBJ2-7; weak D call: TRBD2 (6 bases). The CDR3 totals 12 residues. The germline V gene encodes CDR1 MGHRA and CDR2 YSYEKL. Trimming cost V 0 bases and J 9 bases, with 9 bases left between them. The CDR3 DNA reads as TGCGCCAGCAGCCAAGAGGGGCGGGGGCAGTACTTC. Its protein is CASSQEGRGQYF.

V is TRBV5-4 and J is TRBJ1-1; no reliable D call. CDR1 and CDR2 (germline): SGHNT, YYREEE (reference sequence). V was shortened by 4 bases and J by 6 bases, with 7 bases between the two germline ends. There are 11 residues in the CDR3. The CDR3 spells CASSGGPEAFF. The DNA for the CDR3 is TGTGCCAGCAGCGGCGGCCCTGAAGCTTTCTTT.

CDR3 DNA: TGTGCCAGCAAGACCCCCGGGACTACGAACACCGGGGAGCTGTTTTTT. It translates to CASKTPGTTNTGELFF. This chain connects TRBV6-2 or TRBV6-3 to TRBJ2-2; 7 bases are shared with TRBD2. Germline CDR1 and CDR2: MNHEY and SVGEGT. The CDR3 consists of 16 residues. With V trimmed by 7 bases and J by 0 bases, 8 bases remained unmatched.

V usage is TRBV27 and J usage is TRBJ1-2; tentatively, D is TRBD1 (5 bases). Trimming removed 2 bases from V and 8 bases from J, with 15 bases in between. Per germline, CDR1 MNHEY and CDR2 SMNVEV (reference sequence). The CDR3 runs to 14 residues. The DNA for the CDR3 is TGTGCCAGCAGTTTAGGGCAGGGTAGTCGCGGCTACACCTTC. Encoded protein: CASSLGQGSRGYTF.

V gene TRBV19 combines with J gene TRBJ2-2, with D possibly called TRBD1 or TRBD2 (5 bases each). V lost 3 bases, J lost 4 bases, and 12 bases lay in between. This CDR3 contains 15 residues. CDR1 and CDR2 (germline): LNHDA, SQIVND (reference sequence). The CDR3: CASSIQGDRTGELFF. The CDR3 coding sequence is TGTGCCAGTAGTATCCAGGGAGATCGCACCGGGGAGCTGTTTTTT. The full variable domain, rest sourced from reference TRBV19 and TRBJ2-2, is DGGITQSPKYLFRKEGQNVTLSCEQNLNHDAMYWYRQDPGQGLRLIYYSQIVNDFQKGDIAEGYSVSREKKESFPLTVTSAQKNPTAFYLCASSIQGDRTGELFFGEGSRLTVL.

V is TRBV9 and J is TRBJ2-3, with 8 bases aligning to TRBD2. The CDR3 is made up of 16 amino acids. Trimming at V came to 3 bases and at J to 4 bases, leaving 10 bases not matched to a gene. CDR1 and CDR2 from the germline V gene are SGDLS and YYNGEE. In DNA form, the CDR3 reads TGTGCCAGCAGCGAGTCGGGGGGGACGTTCCCAGATACGCAGTATTTT. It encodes CASSESGGTFPDTQYF.

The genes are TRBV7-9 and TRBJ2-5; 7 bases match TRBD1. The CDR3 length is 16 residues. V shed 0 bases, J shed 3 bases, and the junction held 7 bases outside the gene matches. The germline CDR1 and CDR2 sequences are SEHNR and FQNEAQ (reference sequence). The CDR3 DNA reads TGTGCCAGCAGCTTAGCTGGCAGGGGGATTGAAGAGACCCAGTACTTC. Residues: CASSLAGRGIEETQYF.

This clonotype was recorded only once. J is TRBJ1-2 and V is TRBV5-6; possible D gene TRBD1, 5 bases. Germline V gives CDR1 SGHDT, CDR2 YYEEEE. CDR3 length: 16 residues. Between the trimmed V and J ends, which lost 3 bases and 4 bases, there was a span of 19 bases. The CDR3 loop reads CASSYLGTHEGYGYTF. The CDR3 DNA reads TGTGCCAGCAGCTACCTTGGGACCCATGAGGGCTATGGCTACACCTTC.

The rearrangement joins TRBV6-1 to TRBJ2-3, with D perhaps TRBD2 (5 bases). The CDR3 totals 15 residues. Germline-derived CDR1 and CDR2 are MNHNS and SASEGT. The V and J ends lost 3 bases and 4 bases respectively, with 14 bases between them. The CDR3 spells CASSDAPSRPDTQYF. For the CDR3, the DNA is TGTGCCAGCAGTGACGCCCCTAGCCGACCAGATACGCAGTATTTT.

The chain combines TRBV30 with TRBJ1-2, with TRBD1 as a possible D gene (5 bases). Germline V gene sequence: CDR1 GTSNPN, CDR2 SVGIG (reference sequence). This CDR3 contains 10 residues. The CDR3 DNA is TGTGCTGTAGAGGGGTATGGCTACACCTTC. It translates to CAVEGYGYTF.

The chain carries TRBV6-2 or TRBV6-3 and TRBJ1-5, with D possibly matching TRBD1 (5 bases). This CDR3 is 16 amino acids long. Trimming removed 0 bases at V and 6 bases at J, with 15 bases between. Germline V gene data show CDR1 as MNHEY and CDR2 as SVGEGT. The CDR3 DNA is TGTGCCAGCAGTTACTCGATTCGGGGGATTGGTCAGCCCCAGCATTTT. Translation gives CASSYSIRGIGQPQHF.

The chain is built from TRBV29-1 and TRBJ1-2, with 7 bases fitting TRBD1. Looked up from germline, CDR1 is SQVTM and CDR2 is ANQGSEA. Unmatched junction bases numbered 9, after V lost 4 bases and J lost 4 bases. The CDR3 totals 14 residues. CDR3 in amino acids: CSVGGPGQPYGYTF. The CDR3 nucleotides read TGCAGCGTTGGCGGGCCGGGACAGCCCTATGGCTACACCTTC.